This T cell receptor (beta chain) was observed in a study of identical twins. Overall study results and limits: Invariant MAIT and iNKT cells could partly confound zero-insertion analyses. For out-of-frame beta sequences, excess twin sharing was weaker. Sequences that were out-of-frame, alpha and twin-shared displayed an excess of low generation probability.

The cDNA had a unique molecular identifier and a template-switch universal primer site. TCRdb processed the 5' RACE reads anew with MiXCR; each CDR3 protein has one entry. The sample shows some 630,000 distinct CDR3 sequences, under 8.5% of them seen only once. This clonotype was observed a few times. What it binds is unknown. The sample also formed part of further work on yellow fever vaccine responses in identical twins.

This TCR came from a woman under 30 in good health. Sample: PBMCs.

The CDR3 loop is CASSFRASGIVEQFF. Here the CDR3 DNA reads TGTGCCAGCAGTTTTCGGGCTAGCGGGATTGTTGAGCAGTTCTTC. This chain connects TRBV12-3 or TRBV12-4 to TRBJ2-1; TRBD2 matches 9 bases. The V gene end was trimmed by 3 bases and the J gene end by 9 bases; junction bases not matched to a gene: 9. The CDR3 is 15 amino acids.